The source of this TCR beta chain is a study of cytomegalovirus exposure and HLA in healthy donors (dated by TCRdb to 2015 to 2018). Study-level background: In an earlier analysis of about 560 of the donors, 276 Gb of sequence data and just under 120 million unique TCR beta sequences from 150 million to 200 million T cells were reported. All discovery cohort repertoires had been generated using a single sequencing platform. A later analysis re-analyzed previously published TCR beta repertoires from several hundred donors and added high-resolution HLA genotyping to study TCR occurrence patterns. Of the approximately 370 genotyped donors, 81% were placed in the genetic ancestry cluster associated with self-reported Caucasian donors. Rather than using new phenotypic data, the later analysis identified candidate immune exposures from TCR beta sequences and from how often those sequences occurred across donors. The aim of the study was to test whether cataloging public T cell receptors could identify signatures of past pathogen exposure. The study combined high-throughput TCR immunosequencing, statistical association of individual TCRs with disease status, and machine learning to predict cytomegalovirus infection status. Approximately 300 gigabases of sequencing data and tens of millions of unique TCR sequences made up an early release that covered roughly 670 HLA-typed donors. Four to six DR-DQ haplotypes were handled as single units for association and clustering because linkage in the cohort was strong. Among roughly 370 genotyped donors of the cohort, an average of about 240,000 unique TCR beta nucleotide sequences were sequenced per donor, approximately 20% of them non-productive. Donor age, sex, ethnicity and CMV serostatus were collected together with the repertoire data. Typing coverage varied by locus: roughly 620-640 donors for A, B, C, DRB1 and DQB1; approximately 520 for DQA1; over 600 for DPA1; under 490 for DPB1. In an earlier analysis of around 540 of the donors, high-throughput TCR beta sequencing was used to judge whether each TCR beta V gene segment behaved as functional or pseudogenic. The study used immunosequencing to profile the T cell repertoires of more than 650 subjects and linked those repertoires to cytomegalovirus serostatus. In addition to the first cohort of around 670 subjects, a separate validation cohort of 120 different subjects was used. A later genetic analysis took genome-wide SNP genotypes for about three fifths of the 666 donors and used that subset as a discovery cohort. Both class I and class II loci were covered by HLA typing, at four-digit resolution. The paper's findings and limits, for the study overall: A further reported finding was that TCR beta sequences accurately predicted the HLA-A and HLA-B alleles for most subjects in the first cohort. Most TCR sequences were observed very rarely across donors, whereas some public TCRs were present in many individuals. The cohort was sequenced for TCR beta chains only, and without alpha or paired-chain data the features that could be detected were limited. A total of about 180 TCR beta chains were listed by the study as associated with cytomegalovirus. According to a later analysis, most CMV-associated TCR beta chains appeared to be HLA-restricted, and the HLA associations seemed to be driven largely by CMV exposure. The presence/absence analyses assumed that sequencing depth was roughly uniform across donors, and that assumption may not be true. According to a later genetic analysis, donors in an Asian-associated ancestry cluster had fewer N-insertions in productive TCRs than the approximately 630-donor mean. The classifier was reported to diagnose cytomegalovirus status with high specificity and sensitivity in both the original and validation cohorts. Specific HLA alleles were associated with 16,951 TCR beta sequences at a false discovery rate of 0.05 in a later analysis. A later genetic analysis associated a missense DCLRE1C variant with V-gene and J-gene trimming of TCR beta chains, and an independent cohort replicated the association. In vitro tests confirmed that a few of the cytomegalovirus-associated TCR beta chains recognize cytomegalovirus antigens. Because HLA typing was unavailable for some donors at each locus, only the typed subset was used in association tests. According to a later analysis, TCR association rates differed among HLA loci, with DRB1 alleles showing the most associated TCRs and HLA-C alleles showing the fewest. Several of the top co-occurrence clusters appeared to be linked to parvovirus B19, influenza, CMV and Epstein-Barr virus, according to a later analysis. In an earlier analysis of around 500 of the donors, most TCR beta V segments appeared in productive rearrangements about 87% or about 30% of the time, broadly matching IMGT annotations. When HLA alleles, especially DR and DQ, strongly co-occurred, attributing TCR associations to individual alleles was difficult. CMV serostatus was the only immune exposure information available for the cohort. In a later analysis, HLA-associated TCR beta chains were found to be more clonally expanded and to have lower generation probabilities than equally common non-associated chains. The authors suggested that the approach could potentially be generalized to other disease states and immunological phenotypes. Linkage disequilibrium might explain the correlated functional status among segregating V segments, but an unknown experimental factor could not be excluded. A cluster of highly shared sequence variants was judged likely to be a technical artifact of the sequencing pipeline. The earlier analysis of 450 to 700 of the donors excluded seventeen rarely observed V segments, including chromosome 9 orphons, because counts were too low.

Of note for this clone: The clone's antigen remains unknown. Base qualities are not at hand, and no much larger clone is one base apart.

In total, approximately 700 healthy bone marrow donors made up the cohort. At the time of sampling, every cohort member was nominally healthy, though immune exposures that went unrecorded were likely present. The donor tested CMV seropositive and was one of the 289 seropositive cohort members. A peripheral blood sample was collected from each donor, and TCR beta sequencing was performed on peripheral blood mononuclear cells. Genomic DNA extraction from the blood cell samples was performed with the Qiagen DNeasy Blood Extraction Kit. The protocol used for the library was the immunoSEQ multiplex PCR assay. For the multiplex PCR, a mixture combining 60 forward primers for TCR Vbeta segments and 13 reverse primers for TCR Jbeta segments was used. Amplification of the CDR3 region of rearranged TCR beta genes was performed with a multiplex PCR assay on genomic DNA. The amplified TCR beta libraries were sequenced on the Illumina HiSeq System as 87-base-pair reads. As for the authors' bioinformatics: A later analysis tallied roughly 76 million unique TCR beta chains across the approximately 670 repertoires, and some 10 million of those chains were shared by two or more donors. A nearest-neighbor algorithm error-corrected the raw reads and collapsed the reads into unique sequences, merging closely related sequences to remove PCR and sequencing errors. To assign V, D and J gene segments, CDR3 sequences were aligned to IMGT reference sequences. For a sequence to be retained, at least a six-nucleotide match to both a V gene segment and a J gene segment was required. A rearrangement was called productive if the CDR3 had no stop codons and remained in frame with V and J, and every other rearrangement was called non-productive. CDR3 was defined according to IMGT convention as the region running from the second conserved V-encoded cysteine to the conserved J-encoded phenylalanine. The earlier analysis of fewer than 750 of the donors excluded sequences that lacked an unambiguous match to a single V gene segment. In an earlier analysis of approximately 550 of the donors, V segments were called functional above 56.7% productive rearrangements and were called segregating when the between-donor standard deviation exceeded 5%. A statistical classification framework was built for diagnosing cytomegalovirus status from the catalog of TCR beta chain sequences. In a later analysis, TCR nucleotide sequences were compared against IMGT/GENE-DB human TR gene sequences so that V and J genes could be assigned. The TCRdist pipeline was used in a later analysis to assign CDR3 sequences and most-parsimonious VDJ recombination scenarios. In a later analysis, every TCR beta chain was defined by the combination of its CDR3 amino acid sequence and its V-gene family, and reads without a unique V-gene family were dropped. In a later analysis, some 600 highly shared, low-generation-probability nucleotide sequences were removed to address suspected cross-contamination and a sequencing artifact. A later analysis calculated a clonal expansion index for each public chain from normalized within-repertoire ranks of inferred template counts. Generation probabilities in a later analysis came from a VDJ recombination model fitted to out-of-frame rearrangements, and those results were checked against IGoR. In a later analysis, hypergeometric tests were used to score TCR-TCR, TCR-HLA and TCR-CMV co-occurrence, with a repertoire-size bias correction applied to TCR pairs. In a later analysis, false discovery rates were estimated by permuting HLA or CMV assignments 20 times. In a later analysis, co-occurring TCRs were grouped using DBSCAN, and TCRdist sequence similarity was added for clustering within HLA-allele-positive subsets. Repertoires with fewer than 30,000 or more than 120,000 public chains were left out of co-occurrence clustering, as were five repertoires with anomalous nucleotide sharing. Drawn from immuneACCESS, this table holds only the in-frame rearrangements with V and J called that TCRdb kept. Clones are partly lost; checked studies trace under half to an unresolved V gene and leave the rest unexplained. The DNA was the basis for D and trimming; V, J and clone size are from that table. In all, the sample holds roughly 140,000 clones, and 78% of those were seen once. The top ten clonotypes cover around 2.4% of the sample.

Sequencing was done on a sample of PBMCs. The TCR sequence derives from a woman between 18 and 30 years old in good health and CMV-seropositive.

The CDR3 has the sequence CASSAYPGQGLRAFF. The DNA reads TGTGCCAGCAGCGCCTATCCGGGACAGGGTCTTCGAGCTTTCTTT. This sequence uses TRBV2 and TRBJ1-1, and 9 bases in between align with TRBD1. Trimming accounts for 6 bases at V and 10 bases at J, while the number of junction bases matched to no gene is 15. Reading from cysteine to phenylalanine, the CDR3 counts 15 amino acids. Just the 45-base CDR3 DNA is kept, in frame starting at base 1. In the germline V gene, CDR1 corresponds to SNHLY and CDR2 to FYNNEI.